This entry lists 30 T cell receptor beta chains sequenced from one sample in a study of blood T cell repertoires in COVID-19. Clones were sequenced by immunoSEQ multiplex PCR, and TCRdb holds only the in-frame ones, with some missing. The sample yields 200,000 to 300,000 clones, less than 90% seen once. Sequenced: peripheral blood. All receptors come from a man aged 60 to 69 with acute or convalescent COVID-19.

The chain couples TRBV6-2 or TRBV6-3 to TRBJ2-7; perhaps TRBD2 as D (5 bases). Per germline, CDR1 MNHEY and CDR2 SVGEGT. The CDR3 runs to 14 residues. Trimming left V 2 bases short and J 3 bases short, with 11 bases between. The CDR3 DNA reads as TGTGCCAGCAGTTACCCTTTCACTAGCTACGAGCAGTACTTC. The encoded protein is CASSYPFTSYEQYF.

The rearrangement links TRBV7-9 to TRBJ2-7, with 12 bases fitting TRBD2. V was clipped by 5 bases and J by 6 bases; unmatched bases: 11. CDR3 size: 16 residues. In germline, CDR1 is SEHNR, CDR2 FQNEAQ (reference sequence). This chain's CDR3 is CASSRLAGANRGEQYF. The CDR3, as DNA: TGTGCCAGCAGCCGACTAGCGGGGGCCAACCGAGGCGAGCAGTACTTC.

CDR3 sequence (DNA): TGTGCCAGCAGCTCTATGAGGGGACAGGGGAAAAATGGCTACACCTTC. Protein: CASSSMRGQGKNGYTF. The chain is built from TRBV7-2 and TRBJ1-2; 10 bases align to TRBD1. The CDR3 extends over 16 amino acids. The germline V gene has CDR1 SGHTA and CDR2 FQGNSA. V lost 4 bases and J lost 6; bases outside the gene matches: 11.

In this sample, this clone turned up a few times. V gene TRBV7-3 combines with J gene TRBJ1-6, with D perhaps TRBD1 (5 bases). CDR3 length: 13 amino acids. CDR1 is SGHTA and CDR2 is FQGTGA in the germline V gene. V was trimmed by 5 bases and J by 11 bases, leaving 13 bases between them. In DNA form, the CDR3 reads TGTGCCAGCAGCAGGGAGGGGCGGGCACCCCTCCACTTT. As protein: CASSREGRAPLHF.

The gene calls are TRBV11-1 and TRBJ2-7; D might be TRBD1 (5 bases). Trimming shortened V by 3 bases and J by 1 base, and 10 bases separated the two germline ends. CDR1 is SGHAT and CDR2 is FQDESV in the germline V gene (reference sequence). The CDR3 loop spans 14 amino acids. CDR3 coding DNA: TGTGCCAGCAGCTTCGGACACCAATCCTACGAGCAGTACTTC. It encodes CASSFGHQSYEQYF.

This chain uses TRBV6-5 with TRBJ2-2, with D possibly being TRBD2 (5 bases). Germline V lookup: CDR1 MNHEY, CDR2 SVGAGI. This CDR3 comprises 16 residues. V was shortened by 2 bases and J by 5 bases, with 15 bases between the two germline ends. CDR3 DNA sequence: TGTGCCAGCAGTTACAGCGGACGGACCGCTACCGGGGAGCTGTTTTTT. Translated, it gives CASSYSGRTATGELFF.

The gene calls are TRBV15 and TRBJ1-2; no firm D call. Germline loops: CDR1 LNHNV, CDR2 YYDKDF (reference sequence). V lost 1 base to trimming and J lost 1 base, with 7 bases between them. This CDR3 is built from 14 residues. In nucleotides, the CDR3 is TGTGCCACCAGCAGAGCTGGCAGTAACTATGGCTACACCTTC. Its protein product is CATSRAGSNYGYTF.

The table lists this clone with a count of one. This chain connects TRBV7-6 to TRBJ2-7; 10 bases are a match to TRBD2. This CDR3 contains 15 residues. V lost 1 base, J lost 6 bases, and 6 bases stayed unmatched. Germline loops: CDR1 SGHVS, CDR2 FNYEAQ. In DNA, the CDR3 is TGTGCCAGCAGCTTAGTGCTAGCGGGAGAGGCCGAGCAGTACTTC. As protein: CASSLVLAGEAEQYF.

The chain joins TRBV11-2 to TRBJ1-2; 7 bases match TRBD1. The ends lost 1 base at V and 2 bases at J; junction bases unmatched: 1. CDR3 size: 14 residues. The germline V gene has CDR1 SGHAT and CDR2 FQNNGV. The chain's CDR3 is CASSLGTGNYGYTF. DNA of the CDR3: TGTGCCAGCAGCTTAGGGACAGGCAACTATGGCTACACCTTC.

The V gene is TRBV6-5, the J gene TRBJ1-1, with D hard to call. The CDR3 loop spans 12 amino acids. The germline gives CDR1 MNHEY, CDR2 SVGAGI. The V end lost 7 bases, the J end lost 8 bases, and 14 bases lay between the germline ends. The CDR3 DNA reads TGTGCCAGCACCCAGGAAGTGGCGGAAGCTTTCTTT. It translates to CASTQEVAEAFF.

In nucleotides, the CDR3 is TGTGCCAGCAGCCTAGGACAGGGGGAAAATCAGCCCCAGCATTTT. Protein product: CASSLGQGENQPQHF. This sequence joins TRBV7-9 and TRBJ1-5, with 10 nucleotides matching TRBD1. Germline V gene data show CDR1 as SEHNR and CDR2 as FQNEAQ (reference sequence). Trimming cost V 5 bases and J 4 bases; bases outside gene matches: 5. The CDR3 contains 15 residues.

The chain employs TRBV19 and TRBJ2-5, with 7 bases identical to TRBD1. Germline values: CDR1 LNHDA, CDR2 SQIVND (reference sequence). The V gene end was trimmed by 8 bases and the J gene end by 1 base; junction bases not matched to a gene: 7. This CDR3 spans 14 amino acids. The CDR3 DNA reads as TGTGCCAGTGGCTCCGGGACAGCCCAAGAGACCCAGTACTTC. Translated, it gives CASGSGTAQETQYF.

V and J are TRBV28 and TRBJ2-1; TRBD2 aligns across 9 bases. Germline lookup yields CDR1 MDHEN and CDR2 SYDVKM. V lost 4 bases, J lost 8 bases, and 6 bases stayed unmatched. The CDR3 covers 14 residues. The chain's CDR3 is CASSYAGGRHEQFF. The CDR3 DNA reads TGTGCCAGCAGTTACGCGGGAGGGAGACATGAGCAGTTCTTC. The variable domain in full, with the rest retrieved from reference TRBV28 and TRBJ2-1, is DVKVTQSSRYLVKRTGEKVFLECVQDMDHENMFWYRQDPGLGLRLIYFSYDVKMKEKGDIPEGYSVSREKKERFSLILESASTNQTSMYLCASSYAGGRHEQFFGPGTRLTVL.

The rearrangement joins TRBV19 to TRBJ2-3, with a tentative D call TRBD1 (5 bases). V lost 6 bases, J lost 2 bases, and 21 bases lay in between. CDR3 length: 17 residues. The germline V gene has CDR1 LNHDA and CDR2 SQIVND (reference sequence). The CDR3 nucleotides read TGTGCCAGTAGCACGGAGACAGTTCCAGAGGACACAGATACGCAGTATTTT. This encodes CASSTETVPEDTDTQYF.

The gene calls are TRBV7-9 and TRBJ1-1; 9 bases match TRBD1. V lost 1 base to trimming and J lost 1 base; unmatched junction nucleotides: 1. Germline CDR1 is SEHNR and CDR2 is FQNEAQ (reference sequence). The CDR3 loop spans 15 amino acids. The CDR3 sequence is CASSLETGGNTEAFF. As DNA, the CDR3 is TGTGCCAGCAGCTTAGAGACAGGGGGGAACACTGAAGCTTTCTTT.

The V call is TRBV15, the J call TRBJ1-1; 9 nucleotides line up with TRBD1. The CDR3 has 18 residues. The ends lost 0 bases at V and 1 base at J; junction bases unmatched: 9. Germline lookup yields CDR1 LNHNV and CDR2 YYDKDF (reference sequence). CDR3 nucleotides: TGTGCCACCAGCAGAGATCCCAGGGACAGGGCTAGGAACACTGAAGCTTTCTTT. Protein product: CATSRDPRDRARNTEAFF.

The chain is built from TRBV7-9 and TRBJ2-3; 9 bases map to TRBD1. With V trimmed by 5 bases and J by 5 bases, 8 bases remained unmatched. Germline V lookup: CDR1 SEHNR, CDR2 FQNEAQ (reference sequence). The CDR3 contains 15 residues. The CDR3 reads CASSHTGGQGDTQYF. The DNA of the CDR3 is TGTGCCAGCAGCCACACAGGGGGCCAAGGAGATACGCAGTATTTT.

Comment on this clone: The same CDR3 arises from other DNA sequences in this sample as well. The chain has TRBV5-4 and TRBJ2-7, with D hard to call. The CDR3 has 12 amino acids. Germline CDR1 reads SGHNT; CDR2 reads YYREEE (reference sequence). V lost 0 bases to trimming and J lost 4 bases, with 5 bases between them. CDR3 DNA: TGTGCCAGCAGCTTGGGCGATTACGAGCAGTACTTC. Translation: CASSLGDYEQYF.

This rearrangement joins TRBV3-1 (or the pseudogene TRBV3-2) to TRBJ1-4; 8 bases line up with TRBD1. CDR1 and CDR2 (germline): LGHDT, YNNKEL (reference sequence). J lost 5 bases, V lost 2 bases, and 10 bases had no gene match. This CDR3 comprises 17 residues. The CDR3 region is CASSQMVWGQENEKLFF. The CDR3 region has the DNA TGTGCCAGCAGCCAAATGGTGTGGGGACAGGAAAATGAAAAACTGTTTTTT.

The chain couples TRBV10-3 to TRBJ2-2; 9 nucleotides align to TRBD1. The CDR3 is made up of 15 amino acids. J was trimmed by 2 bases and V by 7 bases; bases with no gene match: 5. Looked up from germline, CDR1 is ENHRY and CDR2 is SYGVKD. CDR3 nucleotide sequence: TGTGCCATCAAGTCGGGACAGGGTAACACCGGGGAGCTGTTTTTT. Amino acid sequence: CAIKSGQGNTGELFF.

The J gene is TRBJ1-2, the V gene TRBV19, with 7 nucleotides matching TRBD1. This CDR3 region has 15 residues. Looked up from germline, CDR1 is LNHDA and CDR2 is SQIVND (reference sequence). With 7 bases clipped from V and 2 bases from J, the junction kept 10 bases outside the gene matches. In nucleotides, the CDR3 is TGTGCCAGTACCCAAGGAGGGGGACAGAACTATGGCTACACCTTC. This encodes CASTQGGGQNYGYTF.

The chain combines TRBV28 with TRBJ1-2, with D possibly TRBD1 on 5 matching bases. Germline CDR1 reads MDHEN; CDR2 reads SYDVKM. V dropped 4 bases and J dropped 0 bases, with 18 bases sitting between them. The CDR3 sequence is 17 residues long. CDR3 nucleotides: TGTGCCAGCAGTTCCCCTGCCTTGACAGCGTCTAACTATGGCTACACCTTC. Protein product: CASSSPALTASNYGYTF.

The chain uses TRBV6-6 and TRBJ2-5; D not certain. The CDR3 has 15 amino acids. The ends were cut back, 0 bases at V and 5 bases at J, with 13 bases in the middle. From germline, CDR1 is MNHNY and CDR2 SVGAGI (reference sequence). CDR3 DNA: TGTGCCAGCAGTTACTCTACCCTAACGATGGAGACCCAGTACTTC. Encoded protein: CASSYSTLTMETQYF.

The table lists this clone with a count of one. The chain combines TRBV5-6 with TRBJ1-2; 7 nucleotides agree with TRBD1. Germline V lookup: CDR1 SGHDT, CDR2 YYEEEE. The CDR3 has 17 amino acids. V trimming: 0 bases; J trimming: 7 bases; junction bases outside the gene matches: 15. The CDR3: CASSLEVRRGNSVGYTF. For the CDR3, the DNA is TGTGCCAGCAGCTTGGAGGTTCGCAGGGGGAATTCAGTTGGCTACACCTTC.

CDR3 sequence: CAWRDTTQGASGYTF. CDR3 DNA: TGTGCCTGGAGGGATACGACACAGGGGGCGAGTGGCTACACCTTC. The chain carries TRBV30 and TRBJ1-2; 9 positions agree with TRBD1. V lost 3 bases, J lost 7 bases, and 12 bases stayed unmatched. Germline lookup yields CDR1 GTSNPN and CDR2 SVGIG (reference sequence). The CDR3 has 15 residues.

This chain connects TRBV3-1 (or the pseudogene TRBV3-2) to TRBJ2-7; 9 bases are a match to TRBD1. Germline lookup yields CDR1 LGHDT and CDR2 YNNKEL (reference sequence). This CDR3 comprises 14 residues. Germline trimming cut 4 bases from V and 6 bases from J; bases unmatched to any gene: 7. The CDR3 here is CASSLGQGTIEQYF. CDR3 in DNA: TGTGCCAGCAGCCTGGGACAGGGCACTATCGAGCAGTACTTC.

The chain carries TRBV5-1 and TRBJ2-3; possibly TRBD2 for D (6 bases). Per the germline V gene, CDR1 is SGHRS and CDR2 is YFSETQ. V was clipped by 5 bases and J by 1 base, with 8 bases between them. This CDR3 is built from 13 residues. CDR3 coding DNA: TGCGCCAGCAGACTAGCAGGCACAGATACGCAGTATTTT. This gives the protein CASRLAGTDTQYF.

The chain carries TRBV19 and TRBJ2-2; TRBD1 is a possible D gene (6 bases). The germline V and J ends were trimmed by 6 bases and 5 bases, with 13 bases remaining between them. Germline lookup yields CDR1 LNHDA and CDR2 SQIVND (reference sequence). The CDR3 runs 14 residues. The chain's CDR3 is CASRPGHGTGELFF. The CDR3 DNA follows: TGTGCCAGTAGACCGGGACACGGGACCGGGGAGCTGTTTTTT.

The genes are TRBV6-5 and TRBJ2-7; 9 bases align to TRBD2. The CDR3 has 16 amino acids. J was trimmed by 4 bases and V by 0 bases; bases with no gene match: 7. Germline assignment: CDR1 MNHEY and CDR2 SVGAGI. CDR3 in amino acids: CASSYSGGRADYEQYF. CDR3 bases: TGTGCCAGCAGTTACTCAGGCGGGAGGGCTGATTACGAGCAGTACTTC.

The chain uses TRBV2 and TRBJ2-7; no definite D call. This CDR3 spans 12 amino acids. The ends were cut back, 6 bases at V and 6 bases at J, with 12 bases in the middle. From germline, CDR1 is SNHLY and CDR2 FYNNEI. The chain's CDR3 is CASRPDTSEQYF. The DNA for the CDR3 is TGTGCCAGCAGGCCCGACACATCCGAGCAGTACTTC.